This TCR beta chain was captured by sequencing in a study of T cell responses to AZD1222 COVID-19 vaccine. This clone was counted a few times. The antigen is unknown. Overall study results and limits: Donors were chiefly white British, with a greater number of females, and clonal diversity was perhaps underestimated.

This table comes from immunoSEQ multiplex PCR, and its TCRdb copy is limited to in-frame clones, with some not included. The table has 65,000 to 80,000 clones, approximately 90% seen once. This TCR was sampled from an adult in good health. The source material was peripheral blood, sampled on day 0 of AZD1222 vaccination.

The CDR3 DNA is TGTGCCAGCAGCTTACAGCAGACCAATGAGCAGTTCTTC. This encodes CASSLQQTNEQFF. The chain combines TRBV7-2 with TRBJ2-1; D not certain. The germline gives CDR1 SGHTA, CDR2 FQGNSA. The CDR3 contains 13 residues. The V end lost 2 bases, the J end lost 6 bases, and 8 bases lay between the germline ends.